The clone carrying this T cell receptor (beta chain) was detected a few times. The identical CDR3 is also encoded by other nucleotide sequences in the sample. These data belong to a study of T cell responses to AZD1222 COVID-19 vaccine. In germline, CDR1 is MDHEN, CDR2 SYDVKM. CDR3 length: 14 residues. Trimming removed 6 bases from V and 2 bases from J; junction bases left unmatched: 7. TCRdb's copy holds only in-frame clones and misses some; the assay was immunoSEQ multiplex PCR. The sample has 120,000 or so clones; about nine tenths are singletons. The chain employs TRBV28 and TRBJ2-7; 7 positions match TRBD1. The source is an adult who received the AZD1222 COVID-19 vaccine. Sequenced here: peripheral blood, sampled 28 days after the second AZD1222 dose. The CDR3 sequence is CASRPTGLTYEQYF. The CDR3 coding sequence is TGTGCCAGCAGGCCGACAGGGCTCACCTACGAGCAGTACTTC.